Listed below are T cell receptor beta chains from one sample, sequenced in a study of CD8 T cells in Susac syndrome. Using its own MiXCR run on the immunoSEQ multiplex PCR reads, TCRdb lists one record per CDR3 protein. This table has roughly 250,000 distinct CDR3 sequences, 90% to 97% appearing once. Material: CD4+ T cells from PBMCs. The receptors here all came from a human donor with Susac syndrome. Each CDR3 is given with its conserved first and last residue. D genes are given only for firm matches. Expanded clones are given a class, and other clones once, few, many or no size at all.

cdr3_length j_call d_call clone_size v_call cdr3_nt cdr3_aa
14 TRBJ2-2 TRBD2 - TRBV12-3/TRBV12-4 TGTGCCAGCAGTATTAGCGGGAGCGCCGGGGAGCTGTTTTTT CASSISGSAGELFF
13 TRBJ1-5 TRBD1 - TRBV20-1 TGCAGTGCTAGCTGGGACAGAAATCAGCCCCAGCATTTT CSASWDRNQPQHF
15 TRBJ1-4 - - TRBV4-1 TGCGCCAGCAGCCAAGAACCGGGAACTAATGAAAAACTGTTTTTT CASSQEPGTNEKLFF
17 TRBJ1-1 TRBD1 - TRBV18 TGTGCCAGCTCACCGACAGGGGGCGCGATGATGAACACTGAAGCTTTCTTT CASSPTGGAMMNTEAFF
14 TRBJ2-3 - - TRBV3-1 TGTGCCAGCAGCCAAGACAGGGTTAGAGATACGCAGTATTTT CASSQDRVRDTQYF
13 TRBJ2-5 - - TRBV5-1 TGCGCCAGCAGCTTGAGTCACCAAGAGACCCAGTACTTC CASSLSHQETQYF
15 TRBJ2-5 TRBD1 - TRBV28 TGTGCCAGCAGTCTACAGGGGGCGTCAAGAGAGACCCAGTACTTC CASSLQGASRETQYF
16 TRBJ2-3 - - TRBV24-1 TGTGCCACCAGTGATGTTAATGCGGGACCTACAGATACGCAGTATTTT CATSDVNAGPTDTQYF
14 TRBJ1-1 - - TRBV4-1 TGCGCCAGCAGATCGGGGTCGTTGAACACTGAAGCTTTCTTT CASRSGSLNTEAFF
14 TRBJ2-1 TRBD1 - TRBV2 TGTGCCAGCAGTGACGGGACAGGGGCCCCCAGGCAGTTCTTC CASSDGTGAPRQFF
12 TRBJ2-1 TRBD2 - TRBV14 TGTGCCAGCAGCCGTACTAGCGGGACGCAGTTCTTC CASSRTSGTQFF
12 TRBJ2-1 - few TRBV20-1 TGCAGTGCTAGCGGCTCCTACAATGAGCAGTTCTTC CSASGSYNEQFF
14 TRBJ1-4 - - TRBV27 TGTGCCAGCTCCGGGGGGGCAACTAATGAAAAACTGTTTTTT CASSGGATNEKLFF
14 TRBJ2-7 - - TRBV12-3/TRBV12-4 TGTGCCAGCAGTCAAAGGGACGGGCCGTACGAGCAGTACTTC CASSQRDGPYEQYF
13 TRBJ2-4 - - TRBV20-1 TGCAGTGCTCGGGACAACGGCAAAAACATTCAGTACTTC CSARDNGKNIQYF
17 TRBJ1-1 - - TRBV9 TGTGCCAGCAGCGTAGGAGTGACAGGTTCTTTGTACACTGAAGCTTTCTTT CASSVGVTGSLYTEAFF
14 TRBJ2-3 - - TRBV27 TGTGCCAGCAGGAGGGGTACGTTCACAGATACGCAGTATTTT CASRRGTFTDTQYF
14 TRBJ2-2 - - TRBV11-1 TGTGCCAGCAGCCGACAGAAATCAACCGGGGAGCTGTTTTTT CASSRQKSTGELFF
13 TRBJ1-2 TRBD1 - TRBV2 TGTGCCAGCAGACAGGGGGCGTCCTATGGCTACACCTTC CASRQGASYGYTF
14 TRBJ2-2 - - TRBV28 TGTGCCAGCAGTCCGCCCACGGGGACCGGGGAGCTGTTTTTT CASSPPTGTGELFF
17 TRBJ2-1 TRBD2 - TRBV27 TGTGCCAGCAGCACGCGAGGGACTAGCGGGTTCAACAATGAGCAGTTCTTC CASSTRGTSGFNNEQFF
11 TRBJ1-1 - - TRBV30 TGTGCCTGGACCCAGGGTCGGGATGCTTTCTTT CAWTQGRDAFF
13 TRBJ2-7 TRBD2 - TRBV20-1 TGCAGTGCAAGACTAGCGGGACTCTACGAGCAGTACTTC CSARLAGLYEQYF
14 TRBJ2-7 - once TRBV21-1 TGTGCCAGCAGAAACGACAGGGACTCCTACGAGCAGTACTTC CASRNDRDSYEQYF
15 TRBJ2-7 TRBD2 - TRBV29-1 TGCAGCGTTGAAGGATACCGGGACTACTCCTACGAGCAGTACTTC CSVEGYRDYSYEQYF
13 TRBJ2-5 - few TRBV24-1 TGTGCCACCAGTGGGGTGGATCAAGAGACCCAGTACTTC CATSGVDQETQYF
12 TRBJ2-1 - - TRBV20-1 TGCAGTCTACTCAGTCGAGGCGGGGAGCAGTTCTTC CSLLSRGGEQFF
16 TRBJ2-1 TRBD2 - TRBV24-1 TGTGCCACCAGTGATTCGCTGGGGACTAGCGCAAATGAGCAGTTCTTC CATSDSLGTSANEQFF
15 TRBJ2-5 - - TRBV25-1 TGTGCCAGCAGTGAATTGGGGAGCGTACAAGAGACCCAGTACTTC CASSELGSVQETQYF
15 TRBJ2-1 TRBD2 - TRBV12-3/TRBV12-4 TGTGCCAGCAGTTTACGGGGGAGGGCCGACAATGAGCAGTTCTTC CASSLRGRADNEQFF
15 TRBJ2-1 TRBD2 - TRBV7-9 TGTGCCAGCAGCTTTAGGGGACTAGCGGACAATGAGCAGTTCTTC CASSFRGLADNEQFF
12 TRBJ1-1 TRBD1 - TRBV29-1 TGCAGCGTAGACCCGGGGACAGGGGGCGCTGGATTT CSVDPGTGGAGF
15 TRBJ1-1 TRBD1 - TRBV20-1 TGCAGTGCTAGAGACCCAAAACAGGGGAGCACTGAAGCTTTCTTT CSARDPKQGSTEAFF
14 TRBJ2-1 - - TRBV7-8 TGTGCCAGCAGCGCGGGGAGGCTATTGGAGGAGCAGTTCTTC CASSAGRLLEEQFF
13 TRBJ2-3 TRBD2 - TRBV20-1 TGCAGTGCCGTAGCGGGAGGGCCGGATACGCAGTATTTT CSAVAGGPDTQYF
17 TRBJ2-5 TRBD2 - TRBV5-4 TGTGCCAGCAGCTTGGCTATAGGGACTAGCGGGAGGAAGACCCAGTACTTC CASSLAIGTSGRKTQYF
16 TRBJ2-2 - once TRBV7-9 TGTGCCAGCAGTGGGGGGATCGGTCGAAACACCGGGGAGCTGTTTTTT CASSGGIGRNTGELFF
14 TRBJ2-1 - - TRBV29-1 TGCAGCGTTGAAGAAGGAGCGGCCTACAATGAGCAGTTCTTC CSVEEGAAYNEQFF
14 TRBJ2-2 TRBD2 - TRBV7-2 TGTGCCACCGGACTAGCGGTGATGACCGGGGAGCTGTTTTTT CATGLAVMTGELFF
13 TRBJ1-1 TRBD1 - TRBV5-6 TGTGCCAGCAGCGTACCAGGGGGCACTGAAGCTTTCTTT CASSVPGGTEAFF
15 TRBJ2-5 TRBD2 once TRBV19 TGTGCCAGTAGTGTGACGCGGGAGGTGAGGGAGACCCAGTACTTC CASSVTREVRETQYF
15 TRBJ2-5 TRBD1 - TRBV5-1 TGCGCCAGCAGCAAATCAGACAGGGGGCAGGAGACCCAGTACTTC CASSKSDRGQETQYF
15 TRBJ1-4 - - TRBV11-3 TGTGCCAGCAGCACCTCGGGGGCAGGGGTTGAAAAACTGTTTTTT CASSTSGAGVEKLFF
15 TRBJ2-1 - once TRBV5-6 TGTGCCAGCAGTTTCCTAAAGATCTCCTACAATGAGCAGTTCTTC CASSFLKISYNEQFF
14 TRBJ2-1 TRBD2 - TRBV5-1 TGCGCCAGCAGCTCCGGGAGGTCACTCAATGAGCAGTTCTTC CASSSGRSLNEQFF
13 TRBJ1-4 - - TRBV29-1 TGCAGCGTTGGCGGGACCCCCGGGGAAAAACTGTTTTTT CSVGGTPGEKLFF
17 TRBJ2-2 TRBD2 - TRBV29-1 TGCAGCGTTGTGCGGACGGGAGGCCCCGCGAACACCGGGGAGCTGTTTTTT CSVVRTGGPANTGELFF
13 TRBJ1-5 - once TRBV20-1 TGCAGTGCTAGAGTGGGGAGAAATCAGCCCCAGCATTTT CSARVGRNQPQHF